This T cell receptor (beta chain) was obtained from a study of shared clonotypes between healthy human individuals. Only in-frame clones appear in the TCRdb table, and some are missing; sequencing was by immunoSEQ multiplex PCR. The data contain approximately 700,000 clones, about 80% of them singletons. V was shortened by 0 bases and J by 3 bases, with 14 bases between the two germline ends. Germline CDR1 is SGHRS and CDR2 is YFSETQ. CDR3 length equals 16 residues. This clonotype was sampled from a woman aged 25 to 39 in good health. This chain uses TRBV5-1 with TRBJ2-3; possible D gene TRBD2, 6 bases. Sequencing used memory CD4+ T cells sorted from blood. This sample's subset: CD45RA-negative fraction. The CDR3: CASSLGLEATTDTQYF. DNA of the CDR3: TGCGCCAGCAGCTTGGGACTAGAGGCAACTACAGATACGCAGTATTTT.